Below, 18 T cell receptor beta chains from the same sample are listed, as sequenced in a study of T cell responses to AZD1222 COVID-19 vaccine. Only in-frame clones appear in the TCRdb table, and some are missing; sequencing was by immunoSEQ multiplex PCR. The top ten clones hold roughly 4.5% of a sample with approximately 100,000 clones, about 89% of them seen once. Source: peripheral blood, taken on day 0 of AZD1222 vaccination. The receptors shown here come from an adult in good health.

The V gene is TRBV18, the J gene TRBJ1-4; the D gene is possibly TRBD1 (5 bases). CDR3 length equals 18 residues. Germline CDR1 KGHSH, CDR2 LQKENI. Trimming took 1 base from V and 4 from J, leaving 19 bases between them. CDR3 sequence: CASSPLLPARGLNEKLFF. For the CDR3, the DNA is TGTGCCAGCTCACCACTCTTACCAGCCCGGGGACTTAATGAAAAACTGTTTTTT.

The rearrangement links TRBV4-2 to TRBJ2-7, with TRBD2 as a possible D gene (7 bases). This CDR3 region has 16 residues. The germline CDR1 and CDR2 sequences are LGHNA and YNFKEQ. The V gene lost 7 bases and the J gene lost 0 bases, with 19 bases spanning the gap. This CDR3 reads CASTPVAGGLSYEQYF. CDR3 nucleotide sequence: TGTGCCAGCACCCCAGTTGCCGGGGGGCTCTCCTACGAGCAGTACTTC.

The V gene is TRBV5-1, the J gene TRBJ2-7; TRBD2 might be the D (6 bases). V gave up 0 bases and J gave up 6 bases, with 22 bases separating them. This CDR3 is 17 amino acids long. The V gene's germline CDR1 is SGHRS and CDR2 YFSETQ. DNA of the CDR3: TGCGCCAGCAGCTTGGCCGGGACTCCAGCGATCCGTTTCGAGCAGTACTTC. It specifies CASSLAGTPAIRFEQYF.

This chain links TRBV12-3 or TRBV12-4 with TRBJ1-2, with D uncertain. The V end was cut by 5 bases, the J end by 4 bases, with 11 bases between. The CDR3 spans 13 residues. The CDR3 reads CASSAPNTYGYTF. DNA of the CDR3: TGTGCCAGCAGTGCCCCAAACACCTATGGCTACACCTTC.

This clone was seen only once. This chain joins TRBV15 and TRBJ1-5; 7 nucleotides agree with TRBD1. Germline loops: CDR1 LNHNV, CDR2 YYDKDF (reference sequence). V was pared by 0 bases and J by 0 bases, with 8 bases of the junction left unmatched. The CDR3 sequence is 18 residues long. The DNA for the CDR3 is TGTGCCACCAGCAGAGACTCAAATACAGGGGTTAGCAATCAGCCCCAGCATTTT. Translation: CATSRDSNTGVSNQPQHF.

Concerning this clone: An end of the junction differs from the germline gene, which may be a read error. This chain links TRBV9 with TRBJ2-2, with D unresolved. Germline values: CDR1 SGDLS, CDR2 YYNGEE. CDR3 length: 15 residues. CDR3 DNA: TGTACCAGCAGCGTAACCCCGGAGAACACCGGGGAGCTGTTTTTT. It codes for CTSSVTPENTGELFF.

The V call is TRBV5-1, the J call TRBJ2-2; unclear D gene. Germline lookup yields CDR1 SGHRS and CDR2 YFSETQ. Trimming shortened V by 7 bases and J by 4 bases, and 8 bases separated the two germline ends. This CDR3 has 12 amino acids. CDR3 amino acids: CASSKTTGELFF. CDR3 nucleotide sequence: TGCGCCAGCTCAAAAACCACCGGGGAGCTGTTTTTT. Complete variable domain (other parts from reference TRBV5-1 and TRBJ2-2): KAGVTQTPRYLIKTRGQQVTLSCSPISGHRSVSWYQQTPGQGLQFLFEYFSETQRNKGNFPGRFSGRQFSNSRSEMNVSTLELGDSALYLCASSKTTGELFFGEGSRLTVL.

The rearrangement joins TRBV2 to TRBJ1-2; the D gene is possibly TRBD1 (5 bases). Looked up from germline, CDR1 is SNHLY and CDR2 is FYNNEI. This CDR3 spans 12 amino acids. The V end lost 10 bases, the J end lost 3 bases, and 12 bases lay between the germline ends. CDR3 residues: CATPPGHYGYTF. The CDR3 bases are TGTGCCACCCCACCGGGACACTATGGCTACACCTTC.

This rearrangement joins TRBV3-1 (or the pseudogene TRBV3-2) to TRBJ2-5; 7 positions match TRBD2. Germline lookup yields CDR1 LGHDT and CDR2 YNNKEL (reference sequence). Losses at the gene ends were 0 bases for V and 1 base for J; bases not matched to a gene: 8. CDR3 length: 17 residues. CDR3 DNA sequence: TGTGCCAGCAGCCAAGACATGGTGGGGGGGGTCCAAGAGACCCAGTACTTC. Protein sequence: CASSQDMVGGVQETQYF.

This clone was observed a single time. This chain joins TRBV6-5 and TRBJ2-7; possible D gene TRBD1, 6 bases. The V end was cut by 2 bases, the J end by 4 bases, with 15 bases between. The CDR3 runs to 15 residues. Germline values: CDR1 MNHEY, CDR2 SVGAGI. The CDR3, as DNA: TGTGCCAGCAGTTACACATGGACAGATCCTTACGAGCAGTACTTC. This encodes CASSYTWTDPYEQYF.

This clone has a single count. The J gene is TRBJ2-2, the V gene TRBV3-1 (or the pseudogene TRBV3-2), with TRBD1 matching 9 bases. The V gene end was trimmed by 6 bases and the J gene end by 5 bases; junction bases not matched to a gene: 7. The germline gives CDR1 LGHDT, CDR2 YNNKEL (reference sequence). The CDR3 extends over 15 amino acids. CDR3 sequence reads: CASRLRTGVTGELFF. Here the CDR3 DNA reads TGTGCCAGCAGACTCCGGACAGGGGTGACCGGGGAGCTGTTTTTT.

V and J are TRBV6-4 and TRBJ1-1; D call uncertain. The CDR3 extends over 13 amino acids. V dropped 2 bases and J dropped 1 base, with 5 bases sitting between them. CDR1 MRHNA and CDR2 SNTAGT come from the germline V gene. CDR3 sequence: CASSDGRNTEAFF. DNA of the CDR3: TGTGCCAGCAGTGACGGACGGAACACTGAAGCTTTCTTT.

The chain uses TRBV7-2 and TRBJ1-1; TRBD1 is a possible D gene (5 bases). Trimming removed 4 bases at V and 3 bases at J, with 15 bases between. From germline, CDR1 is SGHTA and CDR2 FQGNSA. The CDR3 is made up of 15 amino acids. The CDR3 here is CASSSPRDGYTEAFF. The CDR3 DNA sequence: TGTGCCAGCAGCTCTCCCAGGGACGGATACACTGAAGCTTTCTTT. Full variable domain (outside the CDR3, taken from reference TRBV7-2 and TRBJ1-1): GAGVSQSPSNKVTEKGKDVELRCDPISGHTALYWYRQSLGQGLEFLIYFQGNSAPDKSGLPSDRFSAERTGGSVSTLTIQRTQQEDSAVYLCASSSPRDGYTEAFFGQGTRLTVV.

This chain links TRBV24-1 with TRBJ1-5; 11 positions agree with TRBD1. The CDR3 sequence is 17 residues long. Germline lookup yields CDR1 KGHDR and CDR2 SFDVKD. The J segment lost 2 bases and the V segment lost 3 bases, leaving 5 bases of the junction unmatched. CDR3 sequence: CATSDRTGGLGNQPQHF. CDR3 in DNA: TGTGCCACCAGTGATAGGACAGGGGGCCTCGGCAATCAGCCCCAGCATTTT.

V is TRBV7-9 and J is TRBJ1-1; D is undetermined. Germline CDR1 is SEHNR and CDR2 is FQNEAQ (reference sequence). The V end lost 2 bases, the J end lost 7 bases, and 5 bases lay between the germline ends. The CDR3 runs to 11 residues. CDR3 DNA sequence: TGTGCCAGCAGCTTAAACGGTGAAGCTTTCTTT. This gives the protein CASSLNGEAFF.

The chain joins TRBV6-2 or TRBV6-3 to TRBJ1-5; D is unclear. Trimming removed 4 bases from V and 7 bases from J, with 5 bases in between. The V gene's germline CDR1 is MNHEY and CDR2 SVGEGT. The CDR3 is 11 residues long. The CDR3 reads CASSSDQPQHF. The CDR3 DNA reads as TGTGCCAGCAGTTCCGACCAGCCCCAGCATTTT.

The chain links TRBV2 to TRBJ2-7; 8 nucleotides line up with TRBD2. The CDR3 is 15 amino acids. J was trimmed by 1 base and V by 6 bases; bases with no gene match: 8. Germline values: CDR1 SNHLY, CDR2 FYNNEI. CDR3 sequence: CASSDRGGRSYEQYF. The CDR3 DNA is TGTGCCAGCAGCGACCGGGGGGGACGTTCCTACGAGCAGTACTTC.

This chain joins TRBV25-1 and TRBJ1-1; D remains ambiguous. CDR3 length equals 12 residues. Germline assignment: CDR1 MGHDK and CDR2 SYGVNS. Trimming left V 4 bases short and J 4 bases short, with 7 bases between. The CDR3 coding sequence is TGTGCCAGCAGTGTAGGGCCCACTGAAGCTTTCTTT. Protein product: CASSVGPTEAFF.